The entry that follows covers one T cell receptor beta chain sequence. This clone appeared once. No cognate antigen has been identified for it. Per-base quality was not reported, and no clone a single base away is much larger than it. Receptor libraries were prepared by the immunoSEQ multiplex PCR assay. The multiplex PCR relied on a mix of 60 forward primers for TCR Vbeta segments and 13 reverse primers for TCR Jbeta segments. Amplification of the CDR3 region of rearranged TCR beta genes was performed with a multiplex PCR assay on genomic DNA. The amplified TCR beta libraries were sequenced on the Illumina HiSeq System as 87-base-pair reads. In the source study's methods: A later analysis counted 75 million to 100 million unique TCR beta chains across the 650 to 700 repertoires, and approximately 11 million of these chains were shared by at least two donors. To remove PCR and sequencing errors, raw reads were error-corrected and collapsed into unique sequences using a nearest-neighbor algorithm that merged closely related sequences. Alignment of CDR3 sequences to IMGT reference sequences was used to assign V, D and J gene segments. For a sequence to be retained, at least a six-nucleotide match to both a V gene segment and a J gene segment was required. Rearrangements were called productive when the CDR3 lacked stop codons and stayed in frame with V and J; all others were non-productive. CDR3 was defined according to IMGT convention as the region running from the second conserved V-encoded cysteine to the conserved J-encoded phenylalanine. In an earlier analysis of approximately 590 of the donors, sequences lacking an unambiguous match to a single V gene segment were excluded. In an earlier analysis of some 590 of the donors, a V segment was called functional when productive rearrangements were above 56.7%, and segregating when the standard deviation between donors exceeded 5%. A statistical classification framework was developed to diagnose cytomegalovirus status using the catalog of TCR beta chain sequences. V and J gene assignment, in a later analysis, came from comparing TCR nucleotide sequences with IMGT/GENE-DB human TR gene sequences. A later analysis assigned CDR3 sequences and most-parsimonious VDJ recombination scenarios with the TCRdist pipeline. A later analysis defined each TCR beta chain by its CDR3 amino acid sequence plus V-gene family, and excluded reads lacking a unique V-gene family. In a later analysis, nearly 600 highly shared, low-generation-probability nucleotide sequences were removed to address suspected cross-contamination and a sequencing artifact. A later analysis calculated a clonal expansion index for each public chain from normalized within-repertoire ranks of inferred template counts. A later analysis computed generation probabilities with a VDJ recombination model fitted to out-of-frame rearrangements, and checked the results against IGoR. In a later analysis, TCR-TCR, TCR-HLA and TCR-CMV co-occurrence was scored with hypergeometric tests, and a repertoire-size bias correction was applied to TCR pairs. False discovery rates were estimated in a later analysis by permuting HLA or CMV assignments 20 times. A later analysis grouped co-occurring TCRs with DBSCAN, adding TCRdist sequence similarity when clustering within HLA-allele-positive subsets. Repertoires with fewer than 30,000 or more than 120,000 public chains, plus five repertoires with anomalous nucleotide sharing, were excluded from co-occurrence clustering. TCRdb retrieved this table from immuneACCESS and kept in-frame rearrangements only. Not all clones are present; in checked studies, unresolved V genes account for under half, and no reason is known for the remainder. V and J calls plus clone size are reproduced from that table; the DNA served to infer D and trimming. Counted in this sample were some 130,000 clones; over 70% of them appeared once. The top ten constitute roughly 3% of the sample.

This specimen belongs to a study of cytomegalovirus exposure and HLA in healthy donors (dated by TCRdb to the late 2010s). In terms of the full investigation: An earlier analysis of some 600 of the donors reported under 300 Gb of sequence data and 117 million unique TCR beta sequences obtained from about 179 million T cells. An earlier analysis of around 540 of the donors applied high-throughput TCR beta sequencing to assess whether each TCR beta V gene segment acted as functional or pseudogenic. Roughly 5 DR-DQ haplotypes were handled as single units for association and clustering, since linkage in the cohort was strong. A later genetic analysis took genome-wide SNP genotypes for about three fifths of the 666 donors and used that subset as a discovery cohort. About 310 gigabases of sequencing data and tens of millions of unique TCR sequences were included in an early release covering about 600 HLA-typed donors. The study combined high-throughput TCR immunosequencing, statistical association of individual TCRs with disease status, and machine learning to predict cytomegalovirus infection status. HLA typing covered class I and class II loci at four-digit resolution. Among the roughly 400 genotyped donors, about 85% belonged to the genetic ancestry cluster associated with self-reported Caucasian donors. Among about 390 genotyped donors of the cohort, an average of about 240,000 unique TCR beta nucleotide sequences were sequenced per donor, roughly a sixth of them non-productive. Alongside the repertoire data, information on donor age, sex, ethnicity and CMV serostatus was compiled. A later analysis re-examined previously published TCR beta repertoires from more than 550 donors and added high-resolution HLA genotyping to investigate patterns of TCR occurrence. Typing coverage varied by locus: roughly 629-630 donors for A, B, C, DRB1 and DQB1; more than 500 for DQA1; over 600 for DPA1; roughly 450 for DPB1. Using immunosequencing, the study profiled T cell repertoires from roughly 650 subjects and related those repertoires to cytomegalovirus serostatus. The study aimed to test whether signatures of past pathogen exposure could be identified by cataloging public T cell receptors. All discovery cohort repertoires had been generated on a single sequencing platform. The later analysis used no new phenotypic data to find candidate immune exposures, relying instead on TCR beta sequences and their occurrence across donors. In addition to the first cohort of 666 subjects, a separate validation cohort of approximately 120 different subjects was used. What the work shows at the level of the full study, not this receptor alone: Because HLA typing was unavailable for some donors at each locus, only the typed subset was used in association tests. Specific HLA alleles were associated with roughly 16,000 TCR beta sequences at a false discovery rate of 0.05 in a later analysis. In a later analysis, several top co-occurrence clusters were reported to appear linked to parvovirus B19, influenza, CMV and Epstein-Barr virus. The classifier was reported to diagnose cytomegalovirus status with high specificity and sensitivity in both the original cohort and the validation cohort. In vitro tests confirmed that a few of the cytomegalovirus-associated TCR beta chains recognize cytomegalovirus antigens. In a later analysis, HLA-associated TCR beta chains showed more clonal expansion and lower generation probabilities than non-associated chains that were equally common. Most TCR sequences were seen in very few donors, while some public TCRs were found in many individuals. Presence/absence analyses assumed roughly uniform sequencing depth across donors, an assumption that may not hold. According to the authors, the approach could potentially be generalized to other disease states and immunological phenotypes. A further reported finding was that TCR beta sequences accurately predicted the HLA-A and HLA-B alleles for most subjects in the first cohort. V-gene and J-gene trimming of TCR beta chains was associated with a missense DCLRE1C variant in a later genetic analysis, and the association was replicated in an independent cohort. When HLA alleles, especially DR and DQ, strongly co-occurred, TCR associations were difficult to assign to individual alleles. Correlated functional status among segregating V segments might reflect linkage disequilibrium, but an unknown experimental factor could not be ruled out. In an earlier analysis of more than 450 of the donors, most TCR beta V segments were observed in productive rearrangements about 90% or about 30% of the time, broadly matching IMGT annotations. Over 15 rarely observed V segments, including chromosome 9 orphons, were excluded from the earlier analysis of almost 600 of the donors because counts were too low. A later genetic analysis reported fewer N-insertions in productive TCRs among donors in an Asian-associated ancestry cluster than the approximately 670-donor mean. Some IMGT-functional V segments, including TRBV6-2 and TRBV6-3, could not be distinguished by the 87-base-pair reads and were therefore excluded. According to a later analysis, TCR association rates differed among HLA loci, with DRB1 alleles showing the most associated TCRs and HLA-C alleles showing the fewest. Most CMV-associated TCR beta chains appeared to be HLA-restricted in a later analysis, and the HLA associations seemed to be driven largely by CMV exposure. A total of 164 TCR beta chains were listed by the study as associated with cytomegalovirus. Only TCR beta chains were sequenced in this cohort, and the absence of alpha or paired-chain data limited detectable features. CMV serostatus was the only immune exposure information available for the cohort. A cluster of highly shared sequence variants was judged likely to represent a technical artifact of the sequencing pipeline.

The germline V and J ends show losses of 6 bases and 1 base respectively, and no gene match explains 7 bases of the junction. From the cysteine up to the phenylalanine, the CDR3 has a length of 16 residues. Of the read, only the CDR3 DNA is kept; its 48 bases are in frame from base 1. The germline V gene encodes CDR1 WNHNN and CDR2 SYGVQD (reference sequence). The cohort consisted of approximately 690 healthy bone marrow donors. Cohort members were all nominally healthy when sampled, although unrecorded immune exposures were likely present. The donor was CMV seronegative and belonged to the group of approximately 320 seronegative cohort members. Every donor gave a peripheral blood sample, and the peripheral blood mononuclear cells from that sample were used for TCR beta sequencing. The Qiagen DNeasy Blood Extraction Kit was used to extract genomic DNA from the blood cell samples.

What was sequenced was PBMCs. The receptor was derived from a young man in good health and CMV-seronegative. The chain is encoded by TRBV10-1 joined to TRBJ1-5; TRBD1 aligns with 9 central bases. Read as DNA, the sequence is TGCGCCAGCAGGGGATCCGGGACAGGGAGCAATCAGCCCCAGCATTTT. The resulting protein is CASRGSGTGSNQPQHF.